The clone carrying this T cell receptor (beta chain) was observed a handful of times. What it recognizes is unknown. CDR3 size: 12 residues. Germline CDR1 and CDR2: SGHTA and FQGNSA. V lost 5 bases, J lost 12 bases, and 17 bases lay in between. The sample originates from a study of T cell repertoires in cytomegalovirus infection. Study at large: Peptides in the study included HLA-C-restricted and HLA-B-restricted CMV epitopes. A matching HLA type, together with CMV infection, was signaled by public TCR beta signatures. Study results and limitations: Pooled public TCR beta family frequency picked out CMV carriers with the relevant HLA. CMV-specific TCR beta clonotypes restricted by HLA-C were the ones dominating the ex vivo response.

Each CDR3 protein gets one entry after TCRdb re-called the reads with MiXCR. The top ten hold 13% of the sample, which has 380,000 or so distinct CDR3 sequences, about 35% seen once. J is TRBJ2-7 and V is TRBV7-2; D unresolved. The sample here was cultured PBMCs, taken from culture after CMV antigen stimulation. The receptor was isolated from a human donor in good health (CMV status not recorded). Some clones in this sample may be carry-over from other donors' samples. CDR3 nucleotide sequence: TGTGCCAGCAGCCCCGAAGGGCCCCACCGGTACTTC. It encodes CASSPEGPHRYF.